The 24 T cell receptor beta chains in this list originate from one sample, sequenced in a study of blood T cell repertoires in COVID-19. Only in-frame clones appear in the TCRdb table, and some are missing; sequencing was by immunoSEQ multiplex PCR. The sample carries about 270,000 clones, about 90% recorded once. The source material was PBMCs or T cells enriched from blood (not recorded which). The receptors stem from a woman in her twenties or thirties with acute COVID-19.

CDR3 nucleotide sequence: TGCAGCGTGCTAGGACAGGGCACAGATACGCAGTATTTT. Its translation: CSVLGQGTDTQYF. This chain uses TRBV29-1 with TRBJ2-3; 7 bases map to TRBD1. The germline V gene has CDR1 SQVTM and CDR2 ANQGSEA. V shed 6 bases, J shed 1 base, and the junction held 4 bases outside the gene matches. The CDR3 extends over 13 amino acids.

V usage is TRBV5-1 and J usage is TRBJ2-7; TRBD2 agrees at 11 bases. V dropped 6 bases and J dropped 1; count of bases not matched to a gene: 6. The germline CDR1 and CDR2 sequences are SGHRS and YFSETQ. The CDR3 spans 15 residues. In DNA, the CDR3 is TGCGCCAGCAAACCTGGGACTAGCGGTTCCTACGAGCAGTACTTC. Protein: CASKPGTSGSYEQYF.

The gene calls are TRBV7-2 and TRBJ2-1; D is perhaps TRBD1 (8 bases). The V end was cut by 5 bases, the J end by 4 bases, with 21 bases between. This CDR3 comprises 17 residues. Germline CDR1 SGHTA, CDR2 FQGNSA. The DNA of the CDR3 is TGTGCCAGCAGCCCACAGGGGGGGAGCGGGGCTTACAATGAGCAGTTCTTC. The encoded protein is CASSPQGGSGAYNEQFF.

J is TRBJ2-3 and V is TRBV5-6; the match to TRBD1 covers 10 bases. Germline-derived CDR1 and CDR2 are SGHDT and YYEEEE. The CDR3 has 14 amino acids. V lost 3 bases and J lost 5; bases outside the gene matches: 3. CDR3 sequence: CASSYGTGVDTQYF. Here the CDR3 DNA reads TGTGCCAGCAGCTATGGGACAGGGGTAGATACGCAGTATTTT.

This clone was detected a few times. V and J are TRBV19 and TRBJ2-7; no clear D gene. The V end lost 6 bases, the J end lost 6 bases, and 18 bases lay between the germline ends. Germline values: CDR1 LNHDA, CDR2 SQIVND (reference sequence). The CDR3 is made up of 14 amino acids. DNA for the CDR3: TGTGCCAGTAGCGCCAACCCCCGGTACGGCGAGCAGTACTTC. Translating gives CASSANPRYGEQYF.

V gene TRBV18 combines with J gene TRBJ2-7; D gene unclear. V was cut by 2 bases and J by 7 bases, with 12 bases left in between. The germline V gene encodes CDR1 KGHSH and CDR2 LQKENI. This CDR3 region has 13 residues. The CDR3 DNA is TGTGCCAGCTCACCAGTTGGGCCAATGGAGCAGTACTTC. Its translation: CASSPVGPMEQYF.

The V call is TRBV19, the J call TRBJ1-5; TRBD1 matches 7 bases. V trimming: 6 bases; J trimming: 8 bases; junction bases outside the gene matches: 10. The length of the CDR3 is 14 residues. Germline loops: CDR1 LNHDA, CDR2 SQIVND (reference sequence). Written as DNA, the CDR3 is TGTGCCAGTAGGACGGAGGGGGCGGTTGAGCCCCAGCATTTT. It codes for CASRTEGAVEPQHF.

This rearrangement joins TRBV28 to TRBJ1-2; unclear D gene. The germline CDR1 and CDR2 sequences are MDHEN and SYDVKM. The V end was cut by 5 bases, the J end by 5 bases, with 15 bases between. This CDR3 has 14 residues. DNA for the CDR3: TGTGCCAGCAGTATCCCCATGGCGGGGTATGGCTACACCTTC. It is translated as CASSIPMAGYGYTF.

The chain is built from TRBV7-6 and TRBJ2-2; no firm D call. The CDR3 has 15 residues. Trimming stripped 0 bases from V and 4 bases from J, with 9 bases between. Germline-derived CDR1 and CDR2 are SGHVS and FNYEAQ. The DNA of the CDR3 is TGTGCCAGCAGCTTAGCAGGAGCGTCCACCGGGGAGCTGTTTTTT. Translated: CASSLAGASTGELFF.

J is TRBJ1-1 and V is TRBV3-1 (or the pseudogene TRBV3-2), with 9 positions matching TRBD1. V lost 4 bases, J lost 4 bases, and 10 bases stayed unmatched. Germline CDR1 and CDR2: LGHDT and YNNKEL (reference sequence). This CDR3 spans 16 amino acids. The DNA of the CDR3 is TGTGCCAGCAGCCTCGGGGACAGGGCACGGGGCACTGAAGCTTTCTTT. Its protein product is CASSLGDRARGTEAFF.

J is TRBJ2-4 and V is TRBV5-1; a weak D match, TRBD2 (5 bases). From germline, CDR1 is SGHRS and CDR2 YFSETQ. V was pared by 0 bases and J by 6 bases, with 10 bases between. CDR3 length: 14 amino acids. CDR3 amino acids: CASSLDRELNIQYF. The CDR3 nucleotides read TGCGCCAGCAGCTTGGACCGGGAACTAAACATTCAGTACTTC.

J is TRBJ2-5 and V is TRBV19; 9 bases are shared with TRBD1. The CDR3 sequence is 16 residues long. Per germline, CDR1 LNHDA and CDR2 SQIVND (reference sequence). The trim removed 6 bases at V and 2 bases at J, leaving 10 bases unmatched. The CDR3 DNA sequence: TGTGCCAGTAGGGGCGGGACAGGGTTATTTCAAGAGACCCAGTACTTC. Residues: CASRGGTGLFQETQYF.

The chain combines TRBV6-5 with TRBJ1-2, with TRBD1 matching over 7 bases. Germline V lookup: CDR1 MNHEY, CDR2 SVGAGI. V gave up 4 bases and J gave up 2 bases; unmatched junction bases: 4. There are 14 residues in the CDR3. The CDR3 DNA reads TGTGCCAGCAGTTCGGACAGGCTGAACTATGGCTACACCTTC. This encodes CASSSDRLNYGYTF.

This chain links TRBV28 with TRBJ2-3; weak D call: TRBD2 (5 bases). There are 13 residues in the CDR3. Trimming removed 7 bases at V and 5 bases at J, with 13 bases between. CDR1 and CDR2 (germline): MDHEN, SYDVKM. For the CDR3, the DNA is TGTGCCAGCAACGGGGAATTTGTAGATACGCAGTATTTT. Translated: CASNGEFVDTQYF. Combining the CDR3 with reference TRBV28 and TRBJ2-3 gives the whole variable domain DVKVTQSSRYLVKRTGEKVFLECVQDMDHENMFWYRQDPGLGLRLIYFSYDVKMKEKGDIPEGYSVSREKKERFSLILESASTNQTSMYLCASNGEFVDTQYFGPGTRLTVL.

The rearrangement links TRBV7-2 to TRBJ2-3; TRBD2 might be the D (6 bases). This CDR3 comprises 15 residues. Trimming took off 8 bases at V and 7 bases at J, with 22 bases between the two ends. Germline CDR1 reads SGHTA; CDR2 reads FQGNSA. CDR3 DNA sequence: TGTGCCAGCCGACCCGGACGGGGGTTGGTGAATACGCAGTATTTT. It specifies CASRPGRGLVNTQYF.

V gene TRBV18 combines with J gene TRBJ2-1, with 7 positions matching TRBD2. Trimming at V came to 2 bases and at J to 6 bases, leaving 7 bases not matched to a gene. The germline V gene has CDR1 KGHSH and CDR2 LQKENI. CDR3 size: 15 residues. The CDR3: CASSPDLSGINEQFF. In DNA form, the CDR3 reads TGTGCCAGCTCACCAGACCTAAGCGGGATCAATGAGCAGTTCTTC.

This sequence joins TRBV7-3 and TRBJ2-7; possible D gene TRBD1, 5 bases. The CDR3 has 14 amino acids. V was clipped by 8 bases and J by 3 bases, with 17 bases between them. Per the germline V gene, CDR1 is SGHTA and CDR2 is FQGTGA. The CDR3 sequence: CASLGPNPDYEQYF. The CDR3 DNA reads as TGTGCCAGCTTGGGGCCTAACCCTGACTACGAGCAGTACTTC. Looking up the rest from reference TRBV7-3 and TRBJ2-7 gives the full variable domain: GAGVSQTPSNKVTEKGKYVELRCDPISGHTALYWYRQSLGQGPEFLIYFQGTGAADDSGLPNDRFFAVRPEGSVSTLKIQRTERGDSAVYLCASLGPNPDYEQYFGPGTRLTVT.

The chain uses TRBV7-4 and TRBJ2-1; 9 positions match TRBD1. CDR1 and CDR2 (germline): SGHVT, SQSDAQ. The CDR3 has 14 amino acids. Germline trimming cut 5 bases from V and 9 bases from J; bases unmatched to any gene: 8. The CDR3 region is CASSRTGEWSEQFF. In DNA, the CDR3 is TGTGCCAGCAGCCGGACAGGGGAGTGGAGTGAGCAGTTCTTC.

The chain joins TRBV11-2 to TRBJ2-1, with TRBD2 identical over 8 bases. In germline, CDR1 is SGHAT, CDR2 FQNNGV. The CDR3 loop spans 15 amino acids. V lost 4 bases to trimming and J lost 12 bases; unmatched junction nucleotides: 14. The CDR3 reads CASSSPGTRSGGQFF. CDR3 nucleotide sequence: TGTGCCAGCAGCTCCCCCGGGACTAGGTCGGGCGGGCAGTTCTTC.

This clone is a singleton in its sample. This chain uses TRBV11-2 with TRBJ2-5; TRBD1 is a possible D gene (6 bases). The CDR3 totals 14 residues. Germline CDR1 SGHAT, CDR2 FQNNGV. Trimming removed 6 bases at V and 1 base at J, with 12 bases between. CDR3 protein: CASRDSSFQETQYF. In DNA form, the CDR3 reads TGTGCCAGCAGGGACAGCTCATTCCAAGAGACCCAGTACTTC.

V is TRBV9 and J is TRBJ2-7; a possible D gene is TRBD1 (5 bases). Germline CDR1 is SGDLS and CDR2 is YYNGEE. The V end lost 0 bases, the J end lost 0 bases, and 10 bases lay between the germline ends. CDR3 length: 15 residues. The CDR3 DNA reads TGTGCCAGCAGCGTAGGGGGCCTGAGCTCCTACGAGCAGTACTTC. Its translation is CASSVGGLSSYEQYF.

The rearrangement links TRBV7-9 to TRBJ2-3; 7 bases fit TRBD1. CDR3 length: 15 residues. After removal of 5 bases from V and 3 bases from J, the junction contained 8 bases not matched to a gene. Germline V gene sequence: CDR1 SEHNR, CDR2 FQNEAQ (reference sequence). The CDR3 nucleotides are TGTGCCAGCAGCCAAGGGACAGTCCTTACAGATACGCAGTATTTT. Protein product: CASSQGTVLTDTQYF. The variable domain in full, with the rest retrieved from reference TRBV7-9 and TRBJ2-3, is DTGVSQNPRHKITKRGQNVTFRCDPISEHNRLYWYRQTLGQGPEFLTYFQNEAQLEKSRLLSDRFSAERPKGSFSTLEIQRTEQGDSAMYLCASSQGTVLTDTQYFGPGTRLTVL.

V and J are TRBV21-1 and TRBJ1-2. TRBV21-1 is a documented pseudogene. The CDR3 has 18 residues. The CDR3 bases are TGTGCCAGCAGCAGCGGCCGGGGGGGACGGAGACATAACTATGGCTACACCTTC. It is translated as CASSSGRGGRRHNYGYTF.

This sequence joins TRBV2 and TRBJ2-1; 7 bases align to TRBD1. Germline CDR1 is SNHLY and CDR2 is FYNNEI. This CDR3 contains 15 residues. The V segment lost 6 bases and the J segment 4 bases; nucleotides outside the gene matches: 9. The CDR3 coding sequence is TGTGCCAGCAGCGACCAAGGGACAGATTACAATGAGCAGTTCTTC. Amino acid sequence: CASSDQGTDYNEQFF.